This T cell receptor (beta chain) was identified during a study of CD8 T cells in Susac syndrome (dated by TCRdb to between 2018 and 2021). About the investigation overall: Repertoire sequencing was used to test whether CD8+ T cell activation and differentiation in Susac syndrome was antigen driven. The study at large found these results: The TCR sequencing and HLA analysis was acknowledged to have included a relatively small number of individuals.

Taken from cysteine to phenylalanine, the CDR3 has 13 residues. The sequence is cut down to CDR3 DNA, 39 bases in frame from base 1. V is clipped by 7 bases and J by 12 bases, and the sequence between their germline boundaries is 22 bases long. CDR1 is given as SNHLY and CDR2 as FYNNEI, both from the germline V gene. RNA was extracted with the RNeasy kit and about 0.5 to 1 ug was reverse transcribed using random hexamers. TCR beta CDR3 regions were amplified with the immunoSEQ multiplex PCR assay covering 54 Vbeta and 13 Jbeta segments. Bias from PCR amplification was corrected by using a synthetic template baseline for primer optimization and for computational correction. On the study's bioinformatics: Only productive sequences were kept, with reads annotated to V, D and J genes according to IMGT and analyzed in immunoSEQ Analyzer. Clonality was calculated as one minus the Shannon entropy normalized by log2 of the number of productive unique sequences. Public and private clones were assessed among the 100 most prevalent clones of each patient and control. Clones were defined as Susac-specific if absent from the healthy and MS cohorts, from some 1,000 published viral clones and from other ImmuneACCESS disease sequences. The raw public reads went through TCRdb reprocessing: fastp at Q25, MiXCR clone calling, in-frame beta chains kept. A single entry per CDR3 protein holds the most common genes and DNA from its merged rows. The authors' filters were not applied to this entry. This sample holds approximately 160,000 distinct CDR3 sequences; just over 90% were observed only once. Jointly, the top ten make up more than 0.11% of the sample.

Peripheral blood CD8+ and CD4+ T cells from healthy donors, Susac syndrome patients and multiple sclerosis patients were profiled by high-throughput TCR beta sequencing. Healthy donors were age- and sex-matched controls. CD8+ TEMRA cells were enriched by FACS, while bulk CD8+ and CD4+ T cells were purified by magnetic negative isolation. Blood was collected in EDTA tubes and processed within 24 hours, with PBMCs isolated through density gradient centrifugation. PBMCs destined for TCR sequencing were cryopreserved in liquid nitrogen and later thawed in a 37 °C water bath. The sorted or isolated CD4+, CD8+ and CD8+ TEMRA cells reached a purity of at least 90%. This clonotype occurred once. No antigen is known for it. No much larger clonotype is one base removed from it; base qualities were not supplied. A lone read offers only weak evidence.

This chain is built from TRBV2 and TRBJ2-7, with a weak D call of TRBD1 (5 bases match). Input material: CD4+ T cells from PBMCs. This clonotype was obtained from a human donor in good health. The sequenced DNA: TGTGCCAGCACTTACAGGTTTCTACGTAGGGGGTACTTC. The translation is CASTYRFLRRGYF.